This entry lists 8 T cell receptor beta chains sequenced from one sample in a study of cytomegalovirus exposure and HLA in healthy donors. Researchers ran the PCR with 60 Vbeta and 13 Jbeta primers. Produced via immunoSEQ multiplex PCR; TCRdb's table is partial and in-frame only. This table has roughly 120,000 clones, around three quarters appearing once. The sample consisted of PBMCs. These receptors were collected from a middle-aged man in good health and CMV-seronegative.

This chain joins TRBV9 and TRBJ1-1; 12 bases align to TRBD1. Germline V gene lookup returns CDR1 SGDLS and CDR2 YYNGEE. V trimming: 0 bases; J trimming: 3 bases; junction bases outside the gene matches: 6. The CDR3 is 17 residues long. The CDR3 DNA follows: TGTGCCAGCAGCGTAGCGGGACAGGGGGCCGTTTACACTGAAGCTTTCTTT. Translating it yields CASSVAGQGAVYTEAFF. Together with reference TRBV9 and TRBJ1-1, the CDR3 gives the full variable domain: DSGVTQTPKHLITATGQRVTLRCSPRSGDLSVYWYQQSLDQGLQFLIQYYNGEERAKGNILERFSAQQFPDLHSELNLSSLELGDSALYFCASSVAGQGAVYTEAFFGQGTRLTVV.

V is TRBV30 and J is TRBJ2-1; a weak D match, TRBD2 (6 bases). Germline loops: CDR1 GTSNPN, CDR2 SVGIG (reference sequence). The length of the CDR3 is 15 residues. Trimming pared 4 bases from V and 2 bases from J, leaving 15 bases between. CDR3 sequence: CAWTPGTSTYNEQFF. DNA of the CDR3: TGTGCCTGGACTCCAGGGACTTCTACCTACAATGAGCAGTTCTTC.

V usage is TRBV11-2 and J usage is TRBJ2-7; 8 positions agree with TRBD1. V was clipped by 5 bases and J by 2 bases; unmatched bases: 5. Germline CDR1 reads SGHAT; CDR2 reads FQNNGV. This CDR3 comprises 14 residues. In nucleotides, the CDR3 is TGTGCCAGCAGCCCTGGACAGGGAACCTACGAGCAGTACTTC. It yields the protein CASSPGQGTYEQYF.

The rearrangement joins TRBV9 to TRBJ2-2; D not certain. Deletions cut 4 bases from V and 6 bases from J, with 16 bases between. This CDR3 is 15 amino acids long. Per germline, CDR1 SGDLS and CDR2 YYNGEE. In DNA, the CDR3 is TGTGCCAGCAGCCCAACCGAGGTATCCGCCGGGGAGCTGTTTTTT. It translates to CASSPTEVSAGELFF.

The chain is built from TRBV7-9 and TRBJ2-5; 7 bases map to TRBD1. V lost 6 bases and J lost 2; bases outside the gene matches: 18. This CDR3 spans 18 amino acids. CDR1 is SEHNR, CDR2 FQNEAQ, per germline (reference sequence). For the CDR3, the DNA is TGTGCCAGCAGGGGGCCCCGAGGGGGCCACCCCATTCAAGAGACCCAGTACTTC. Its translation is CASRGPRGGHPIQETQYF.

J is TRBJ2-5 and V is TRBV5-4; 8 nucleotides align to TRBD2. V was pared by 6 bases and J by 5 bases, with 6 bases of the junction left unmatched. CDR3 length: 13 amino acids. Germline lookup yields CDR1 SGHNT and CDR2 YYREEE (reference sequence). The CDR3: CASNQRGRETQYF. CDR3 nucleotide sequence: TGTGCCAGCAACCAGCGGGGGCGGGAGACCCAGTACTTC.

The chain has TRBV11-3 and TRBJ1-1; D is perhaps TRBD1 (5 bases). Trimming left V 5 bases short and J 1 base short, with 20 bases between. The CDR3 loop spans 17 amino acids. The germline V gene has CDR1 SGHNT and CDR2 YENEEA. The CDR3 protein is CASSPGGPGKSNTEAFF. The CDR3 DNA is TGTGCCAGCAGCCCGGGGGGACCGGGGAAATCGAACACTGAAGCTTTCTTT.

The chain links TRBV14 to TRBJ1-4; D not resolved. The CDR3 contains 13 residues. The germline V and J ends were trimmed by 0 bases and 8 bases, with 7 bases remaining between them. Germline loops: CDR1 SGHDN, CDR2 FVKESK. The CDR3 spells CASSQDQSEKLFF. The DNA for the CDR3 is TGTGCCAGCAGCCAAGATCAGTCGGAAAAACTGTTTTTT.